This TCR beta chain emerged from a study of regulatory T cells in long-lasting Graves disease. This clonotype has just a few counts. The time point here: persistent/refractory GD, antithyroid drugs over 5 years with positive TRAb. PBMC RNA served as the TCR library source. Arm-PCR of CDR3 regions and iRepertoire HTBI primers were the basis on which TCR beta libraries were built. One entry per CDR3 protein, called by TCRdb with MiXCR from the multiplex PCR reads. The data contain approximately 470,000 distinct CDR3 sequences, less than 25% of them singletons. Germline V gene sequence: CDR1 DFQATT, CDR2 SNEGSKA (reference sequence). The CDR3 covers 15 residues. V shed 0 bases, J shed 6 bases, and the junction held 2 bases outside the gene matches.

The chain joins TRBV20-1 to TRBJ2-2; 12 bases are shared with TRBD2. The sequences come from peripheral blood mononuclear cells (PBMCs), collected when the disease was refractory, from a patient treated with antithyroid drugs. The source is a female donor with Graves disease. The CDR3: CSAREGTSGPGELFF. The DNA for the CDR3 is TGCAGTGCTAGAGAAGGGACTAGCGGGCCCGGGGAGCTGTTTTTT.